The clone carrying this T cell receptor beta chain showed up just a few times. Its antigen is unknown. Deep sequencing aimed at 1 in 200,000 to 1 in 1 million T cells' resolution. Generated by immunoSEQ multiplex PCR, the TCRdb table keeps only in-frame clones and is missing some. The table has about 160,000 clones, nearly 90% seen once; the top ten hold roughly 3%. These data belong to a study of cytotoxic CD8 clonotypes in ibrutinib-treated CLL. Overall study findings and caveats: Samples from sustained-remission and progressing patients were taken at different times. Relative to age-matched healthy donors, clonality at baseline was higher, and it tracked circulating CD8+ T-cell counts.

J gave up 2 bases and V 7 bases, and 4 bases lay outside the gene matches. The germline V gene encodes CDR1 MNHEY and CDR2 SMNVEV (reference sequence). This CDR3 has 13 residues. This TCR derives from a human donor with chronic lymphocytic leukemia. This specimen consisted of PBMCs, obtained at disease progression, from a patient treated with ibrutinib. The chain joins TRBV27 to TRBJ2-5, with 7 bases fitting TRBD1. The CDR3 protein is CASKTGAQETQYF. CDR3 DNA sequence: TGTGCCAGCAAAACAGGGGCGCAAGAGACCCAGTACTTC.